This note documents a single T cell receptor (beta chain) sequence. Its target is not known. The data belong to a study of T cell repertoires in cytomegalovirus infection. MiXCR, run by TCRdb on the reads, gives a single entry per CDR3 protein. The repertoire holds approximately 1,000,000 distinct CDR3 sequences, with roughly 31% as singletons. This TCR was recovered from a human donor in good health (CMV status not recorded). Some clones in this sample may be carry-over from other donors' samples. Sample: cultured CD8+ T cells from PBMCs, taken from culture after CMV antigen stimulation.

This chain's CDR3 is CASSLGMDGQPQHF. The CDR3 bases are TGTGCCAGCAGCTTAGGTATGGACGGCCAGCCCCAGCATTTT. The chain joins TRBV7-9 to TRBJ1-5; D uncertain. The CDR3 runs 14 residues. With 1 base removed from V and 7 bases from J, the gap between germline ends came to 11 bases. CDR1 and CDR2 from the germline V gene are SEHNR and FQNEAQ (reference sequence).